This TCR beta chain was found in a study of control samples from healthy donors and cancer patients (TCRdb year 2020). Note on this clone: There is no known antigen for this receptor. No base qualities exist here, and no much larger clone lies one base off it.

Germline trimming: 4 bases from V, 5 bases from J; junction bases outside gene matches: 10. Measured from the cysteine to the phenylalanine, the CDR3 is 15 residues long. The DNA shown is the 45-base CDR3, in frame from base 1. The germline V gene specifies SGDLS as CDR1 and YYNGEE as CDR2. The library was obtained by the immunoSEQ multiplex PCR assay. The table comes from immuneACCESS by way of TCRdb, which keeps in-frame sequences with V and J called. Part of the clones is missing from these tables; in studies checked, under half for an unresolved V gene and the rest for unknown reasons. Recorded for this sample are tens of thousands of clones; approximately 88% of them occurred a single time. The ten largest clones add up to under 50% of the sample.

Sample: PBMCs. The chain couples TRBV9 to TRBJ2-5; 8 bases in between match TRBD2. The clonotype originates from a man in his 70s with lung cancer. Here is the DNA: TGTGCCAGCAGCACCGCCGGGAGGGCAGCTGAGACCCAGTACTTC. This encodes CASSTAGRAAETQYF.